What follows are 5 T cell receptor beta chains derived from one specimen sequenced in a study of patients with pleural tuberculosis. From the reads, TCRdb called clonotypes with MiXCR, one entry per CDR3 protein. The table lists around 50,000 distinct CDR3 sequences, around 6.7% of them singletons. Receptors were obtained from a human donor with pleural tuberculosis.

This clonotype was seen repeatedly, ten times or more. V gene TRBV5-4 combines with J gene TRBJ2-7; TRBD2 agrees at 8 bases. Germline CDR1 and CDR2: SGHNT and YYREEE (reference sequence). J gave up 5 bases and V 0 bases, and 1 base lay outside the gene matches. The CDR3 consists of 13 residues. The CDR3, as DNA: TGTGCCAGCAGCTTGGAACTAGCGGACGAGCAGTACTTC. It specifies CASSLELADEQYF.

In this sample, this clonotype turned up many times. The gene calls are TRBV28 and TRBJ1-3, with D tentatively TRBD1 (5 bases). Trimming took off 6 bases at V and 0 bases at J, with 12 bases between the two ends. CDR1 and CDR2 from the germline V gene are MDHEN and SYDVKM. The CDR3 extends over 15 amino acids. The CDR3 spells CASSWGPSSGNTIYF. The CDR3 coding sequence is TGTGCCAGCAGCTGGGGACCGAGCTCTGGAAACACCATATATTTT.

Regarding this clonotype: This clone may be a read error of a much larger clone one base away. This chain joins TRBV19 and TRBJ1-1; tentatively, D is TRBD1 (6 bases). The CDR3 has 14 residues. Per germline, CDR1 LNHDA and CDR2 SQIVND (reference sequence). Between the trimmed V and J ends, which lost 6 bases and 4 bases, there was a span of 15 bases. The CDR3 DNA is TGTGCCAGTAGATGGACAGACATGAGCACTGAAGCTTTCTTT. It yields the protein CASRWTDMSTEAFF.

This clonotype was recorded many times. The gene calls are TRBV11-1 and TRBJ1-6; 8 bases fit TRBD1. Germline lookup yields CDR1 SGHAT and CDR2 FQDESV (reference sequence). V shed 3 bases and J 7 bases; nucleotides not matched to a gene: 5. CDR3 length: 15 amino acids. The CDR3 bases are TGTGCCAGCAGCTTGTCTCAGGGGGCGAATTCACCCCTCCACTTT. This codes for CASSLSQGANSPLHF.

This clonotype came up many times. This sequence joins TRBV19 and TRBJ1-5; no clear D gene. This CDR3 region has 12 residues. The V end lost 5 bases, the J end lost 3 bases, and 5 bases lay between the germline ends. The germline CDR1 and CDR2 sequences are LNHDA and SQIVND (reference sequence). CDR3 DNA sequence: TGTGCCAGTAGTCCCTACAATCAGCCCCAGCATTTT. Protein: CASSPYNQPQHF.